Sequencing of this T cell receptor (beta chain) was carried out in a study of T cell changes during pregnancy in multiple sclerosis. The table came from immunoSEQ multiplex PCR; TCRdb's copy has only in-frame clones and leaves some out. The sample comprises tens of thousands of clones, about 89% of which are singletons, and over 0.65% rests with the top ten. Trimming removed 5 bases from V and 1 base from J; junction bases left unmatched: 11. There are 17 residues in the CDR3. Germline V gene lookup returns CDR1 KGHSH and CDR2 LQKENI. In this sample, this clone turned up a few times. V gene TRBV18 combines with J gene TRBJ1-5; 7 bases are shared with TRBD1. Sample: peripheral blood, taken in the second trimester of pregnancy. The clonotype was recovered from a female donor with multiple sclerosis, enrolled in a pregnancy study. The chain's CDR3 is CASSSLPPGQSNQPQHF. For the CDR3, the DNA is TGTGCCAGCTCATCCCTTCCCCCGGGACAGAGCAATCAGCCCCAGCATTTT.